The 10 T cell receptor beta chains listed next were all sequenced from one sample in a study of T cell responses to AZD1222 COVID-19 vaccine. The data were produced by immunoSEQ multiplex PCR, yet TCRdb's version contains in-frame clones alone and is incomplete. Among approximately 94,000 clones listed, 80% to 90% were seen once. The material sequenced was peripheral blood, taken on day 0 of MenACWY control vaccination. These TCRs come from an adult in good health.

The CDR3 here is CASSVGGQSIEAFF. CDR3 DNA: TGTGCCAGCAGTGTAGGGGGACAGAGTATCGAAGCTTTCTTT. V is TRBV2 and J is TRBJ1-1, with 7 nucleotides matching TRBD1. Looked up from germline, CDR1 is SNHLY and CDR2 is FYNNEI. The CDR3 consists of 14 residues. V shed 4 bases and J 8 bases; nucleotides not matched to a gene: 10.

The chain joins TRBV7-2 to TRBJ1-1, with 7 bases that match TRBD1. The CDR3 sequence is 14 residues long. Germline assignment: CDR1 SGHTA and CDR2 FQGNSA. V lost 0 bases, J lost 4 bases, and 2 bases stayed unmatched. The chain's CDR3 is CASSLAQGSTEAFF. CDR3 coding DNA: TGTGCCAGCAGCTTAGCACAGGGGAGCACTGAAGCTTTCTTT.

The J gene is TRBJ1-1, the V gene TRBV5-8, with unresolved D. Trimming stripped 6 bases from V and 4 bases from J, with 16 bases between. Germline V gives CDR1 SGHTS, CDR2 YDEGEE. The CDR3 is 14 residues long. The DNA for the CDR3 is TGTGCCAGCACCGCGTCCCCCGCCACCACTGAAGCTTTCTTT. Amino acids: CASTASPATTEAFF.

V is TRBV9 and J is TRBJ2-7; weak D call: TRBD2 (5 bases). V was cut by 4 bases and J by 5 bases, with 22 bases left in between. Germline CDR1 SGDLS, CDR2 YYNGEE. The CDR3 is 16 amino acids. The CDR3 loop reads CASSPNAGLGPNEQYF. Written as DNA, the CDR3 is TGTGCCAGCAGCCCTAATGCGGGTCTGGGTCCCAACGAGCAGTACTTC.

This chain uses TRBV5-1 with TRBJ2-3, with a tentative D call TRBD2 (5 bases). With 0 bases removed from V and 5 bases from J, the gap between germline ends came to 13 bases. Germline V gene lookup returns CDR1 SGHRS and CDR2 YFSETQ. This CDR3 spans 15 amino acids. The CDR3 reads CASSLGGAQRDTQYF. The CDR3 DNA reads as TGCGCCAGCAGCTTGGGGGGAGCCCAGAGAGATACGCAGTATTTT.

CDR3 nucleotide sequence: TGTGCCAGCTCACCCTACCCAGGGCCGAACACCGGGGAGCTGTTTTTT. Translated: CASSPYPGPNTGELFF. The chain uses TRBV18 and TRBJ2-2; TRBD1 might be the D (5 bases). The CDR3 totals 16 residues. CDR1 KGHSH and CDR2 LQKENI come from the germline V gene. The V and J ends lost 3 bases and 0 bases respectively, with 11 bases between them.

DNA of the CDR3: TGTGCCAGCAGTTTTGACCAGAACACTGAAGCTTTCTTT. It specifies CASSFDQNTEAFF. The V and J genes are TRBV28 and TRBJ1-1; D not certain. V lost 3 bases, J lost 1 base, and 6 bases lay in between. CDR3 size: 13 residues. In germline, CDR1 is MDHEN, CDR2 SYDVKM. The full variable domain, rest sourced from reference TRBV28 and TRBJ1-1, is DVKVTQSSRYLVKRTGEKVFLECVQDMDHENMFWYRQDPGLGLRLIYFSYDVKMKEKGDIPEGYSVSREKKERFSLILESASTNQTSMYLCASSFDQNTEAFFGQGTRLTVV.

This chain uses TRBV18 with TRBJ1-1; D may be TRBD1 (5 bases). Trimming left V 6 bases short and J 1 base short, with 9 bases between. Germline V lookup: CDR1 KGHSH, CDR2 LQKENI. The CDR3 consists of 13 residues. DNA of the CDR3: TGTGCCAGCTCCCCGACAGAGAACACTGAAGCTTTCTTT. Its translation is CASSPTENTEAFF.

The V call is TRBV6-2 or TRBV6-3, the J call TRBJ1-2, with D possibly being TRBD1 (5 bases). The V gene lost 5 bases and the J gene lost 8 bases, with 18 bases spanning the gap. Germline V gene data show CDR1 as MNHEY and CDR2 as SVGEGT. The CDR3 is made up of 14 amino acids. As DNA, the CDR3 is TGTGCCAGCAGTCCCCCGGGACCGAATAAGGGCTACACCTTC. It yields the protein CASSPPGPNKGYTF.

This chain links TRBV9 with TRBJ1-2; TRBD1 matches at 9 bases. The V segment lost 4 bases and the J segment 2 bases; nucleotides outside the gene matches: 6. Per germline, CDR1 SGDLS and CDR2 YYNGEE. This CDR3 region has 15 residues. The CDR3 coding sequence is TGTGCCAGCAGCATAGCCGGGACAGGGAACTATGGCTACACCTTC. The encoded protein is CASSIAGTGNYGYTF. The full variable domain, rest sourced from reference TRBV9 and TRBJ1-2, is DSGVTQTPKHLITATGQRVTLRCSPRSGDLSVYWYQQSLDQGLQFLIQYYNGEERAKGNILERFSAQQFPDLHSELNLSSLELGDSALYFCASSIAGTGNYGYTFGSGTRLTVV.